This entry lists 5 T cell receptor beta chains sequenced from one sample in a study of T cell responses to AZD1222 COVID-19 vaccine. The protocol was immunoSEQ multiplex PCR, while the TCRdb copy is restricted to in-frame clones and leaves out a portion. Found here are about 98,000 clones, roughly 84% of them singletons; the top ten hold 15% to 20%. Sequencing used peripheral blood, obtained on day 0 of AZD1222 vaccination. The receptors derive from an adult in good health.

The chain uses TRBV28 and TRBJ2-7, with TRBD1 identical over 9 bases. The trim removed 5 bases at V and 2 bases at J, leaving 10 bases unmatched. CDR3 length equals 16 residues. Germline CDR1 MDHEN, CDR2 SYDVKM. CDR3 coding DNA: TGTGCCAGCAGTCCTAGTGGGACAGGGAGAGCCTACGAGCAGTACTTC. Translation gives CASSPSGTGRAYEQYF.

This sequence joins TRBV6-5 and TRBJ1-4; D is uncertain. Trimming pared 7 bases from V and 5 bases from J, leaving 11 bases between. There are 13 residues in the CDR3. CDR1 MNHEY and CDR2 SVGAGI come from the germline V gene. The CDR3 loop reads CASNGFLNEKLFF. CDR3 DNA sequence: TGTGCCAGCAACGGGTTCTTAAATGAAAAACTGTTTTTT.

J is TRBJ1-1 and V is TRBV6-5; tentative D call: TRBD1 (5 bases). The CDR3 runs to 14 residues. Germline V gene sequence: CDR1 MNHEY, CDR2 SVGAGI. The ends were cut back, 2 bases at V and 0 bases at J, with 7 bases in the middle. This chain's CDR3 is CASSYDSLNTEAFF. In DNA form, the CDR3 reads TGTGCCAGCAGTTACGACAGCTTGAACACTGAAGCTTTCTTT.

V is TRBV27 and J is TRBJ1-6; no firm D call. Trimming left V 4 bases short and J 4 bases short, with 8 bases between. Germline loops: CDR1 MNHEY, CDR2 SMNVEV (reference sequence). The CDR3 is 14 amino acids. CDR3 protein: CASSSQPYNSPLHF. The CDR3 nucleotides read TGTGCCAGCAGTTCGCAGCCATATAATTCACCCCTCCACTTT.

The chain links TRBV15 to TRBJ2-3, with a tentative D call TRBD2 (6 bases). V was trimmed by 0 bases and J by 3 bases, leaving 16 bases between them. The CDR3 runs 17 residues. In germline, CDR1 is LNHNV, CDR2 YYDKDF (reference sequence). As DNA, the CDR3 is TGTGCCACCAGCAGAGAAAGTAGCGGAACGGGGACAGATACGCAGTATTTT. Translated, it gives CATSRESSGTGTDTQYF.